One sample yielded the 14 T cell receptor beta chains listed below, sequenced in a study of Graves' ophthalmopathy and Graves' hyperthyroidism. The authors amplified TCR beta CDR3 regions from RNA transcripts. Scientists carried out first-round RT-PCR using HTBI primers and then a second-round multiplex PCR. Using its own MiXCR run on the multiplex PCR reads, TCRdb lists one record per CDR3 protein. The repertoire holds hundreds of thousands of distinct CDR3 sequences, with 20% to 25% as singletons. Input material: peripheral blood. Source of these receptors: a woman under 30 with stable Graves' hyperthyroidism.

This clonotype was observed at least ten times. V gene TRBV6-2 or TRBV6-3 combines with J gene TRBJ1-1, with D possibly being TRBD1 (5 bases). This CDR3 has 16 residues. V dropped 2 bases and J dropped 1 base, with 14 bases sitting between them. Germline CDR1 reads MNHEY; CDR2 reads SVGEGT. The CDR3 region has the DNA TGTGCCAGCAGTTACGTCTGGGCCGGACAGAACACTGAAGCTTTCTTT. Its translation is CASSYVWAGQNTEAFF.

This clonotype was recorded at least ten times. V and J are TRBV27 and TRBJ2-5, with D perhaps TRBD1 (6 bases). Germline CDR1 MNHEY, CDR2 SMNVEV (reference sequence). Trimming removed 4 bases from V and 3 bases from J, with 12 bases in between. The length of the CDR3 is 14 residues. This CDR3 reads CASSSPGAKETQYF. The CDR3 DNA sequence: TGTGCCAGCAGTTCCCCAGGGGCCAAAGAGACCCAGTACTTC.

This clonotype has just a few counts. The chain is built from TRBV19 and TRBJ2-2; D not certain. In germline, CDR1 is LNHDA, CDR2 SQIVND (reference sequence). The CDR3 loop spans 13 amino acids. V was cut by 4 bases and J by 7 bases, with 10 bases left in between. CDR3 residues: CASSSSYGGELFF. DNA for the CDR3: TGTGCCAGTAGTAGTAGTTATGGCGGGGAGCTGTTTTTT.

The gene calls are TRBV5-6 and TRBJ1-1; 7 bases line up with TRBD1. The CDR3 has 11 residues. CDR1 and CDR2 (germline): SGHDT, YYEEEE. V shed 3 bases and J 10 bases; nucleotides not matched to a gene: 3. This CDR3 is CASSSTGRAFF. The CDR3 nucleotides read TGTGCCAGCAGCTCGACAGGGAGAGCTTTCTTT.

This clonotype was picked up many times. The chain combines TRBV7-9 with TRBJ1-3, with no clear D. This CDR3 spans 15 amino acids. The V and J ends lost 4 bases and 3 bases respectively, with 13 bases between them. The germline V gene encodes CDR1 SEHNR and CDR2 FQNEAQ (reference sequence). The CDR3 reads CASSSPLLYGNTIYF. CDR3 DNA sequence: TGTGCCAGCAGCTCGCCTCTTCTGTATGGAAACACCATATATTTT.

This clonotype was recorded at least ten times. The chain joins TRBV7-3 to TRBJ2-2, with a possible D match to TRBD1 (6 bases). CDR1 SGHTA and CDR2 FQGTGA come from the germline V gene. CDR3 length: 18 residues. V lost 5 bases and J lost 0, with 19 bases in between. CDR3 residues: CASSQNAAGASNTGELFF. In DNA form, the CDR3 reads TGTGCCAGCAGCCAAAACGCGGCAGGGGCCTCGAACACCGGGGAGCTGTTTTTT.

This clonotype was observed at least ten times. V usage is TRBV11-2 and J usage is TRBJ2-7, with 8 bases lining up with TRBD1. Germline CDR1 SGHAT, CDR2 FQNNGV. Germline trimming cut 5 bases from V and 6 bases from J; bases unmatched to any gene: 3. CDR3 length equals 12 residues. This chain's CDR3 is CASSQGAVEQYF. CDR3 nucleotides: TGTGCCAGCAGCCAGGGGGCCGTCGAGCAGTACTTC.

This clonotype was observed at least ten times. This chain connects TRBV3-1 to TRBJ2-5, with 8 bases that match TRBD1. This CDR3 region has 15 residues. After removal of 4 bases from V and 5 bases from J, the junction contained 9 bases not matched to a gene. Germline values: CDR1 LGHDT, CDR2 YNNKEL (reference sequence). CDR3 loop: CASSLRTGIGETQYF. The CDR3 DNA follows: TGTGCCAGCAGCCTTCGGACAGGGATAGGGGAGACCCAGTACTTC.

This clonotype has ten or more counts. The CDR3 DNA reads as TGTGCCAGCAGCCAAAGTTACTCCGAGCAGTACTTC. It is translated as CASSQSYSEQYF. The chain employs TRBV16 and TRBJ2-7; no clear D gene. The length of the CDR3 is 12 residues. V lost 2 bases to trimming and J lost 6 bases, with 8 bases between them. The V gene's germline CDR1 is KGHSY and CDR2 FQNENV. Together with reference TRBV16 and TRBJ2-7, the CDR3 gives the full variable domain: GEEVAQTPKHLVRGEGQKAKLYCAPIKGHSYVFWYQQVLKNEFKFLISFQNENVFDETGMPKERFSAKCLPNSPCSLEIQATKLEDSAVYFCASSQSYSEQYFGPGTRLTVT.

This clonotype was recorded at least ten times. The V call is TRBV11-2, the J call TRBJ2-5; 12 bases line up with TRBD2. Germline V gene lookup returns CDR1 SGHAT and CDR2 FQNNGV. CDR3 size: 14 residues. V lost 5 bases to trimming and J lost 4 bases; unmatched junction nucleotides: 2. In DNA, the CDR3 is TGTGCCAGCAGCAAGGGACTAGCGGGAGAGACCCAGTACTTC. It specifies CASSKGLAGETQYF.

V gene TRBV27 combines with J gene TRBJ2-7, with 12 bases fitting TRBD2. The CDR3 spans 14 residues. Trimming cost V 9 bases and J 5 bases; bases outside gene matches: 8. Germline CDR1 is MNHEY and CDR2 is SMNVEV (reference sequence). CDR3 region: CASKLAGGPNEQYF. CDR3 sequence (DNA): TGTGCCAGTAAGCTAGCGGGAGGGCCTAACGAGCAGTACTTC.

This clonotype was counted ten times or more. V gene TRBV12-3 or TRBV12-4 combines with J gene TRBJ1-1; 11 bases are a match to TRBD1. The trim removed 7 bases at V and 5 bases at J, leaving 6 bases unmatched. The length of the CDR3 is 14 residues. The CDR3 is CASTQGTGGTEAFF. In DNA form, the CDR3 reads TGTGCCAGCACCCAGGGGACAGGGGGGACTGAAGCTTTCTTT.

A note on this clonotype: Given the absence of the conserved phenylalanine or tryptophan at the CDR3 end, a read error is likely. No DNA is shown, since the ends of the CDR3 on it are uncertain; the CDR3 is the one TCRdb lists. The V gene is TRBV12-3 or TRBV12-4, the J gene TRBJ2-2. From its first to its last residue, the CDR3 has 14 amino acids. CDR3 amino acids: CASSLGSITGELLL.

There are many counts of this clonotype. The rearrangement uses TRBV7-2 and TRBJ2-7; D is possibly TRBD1 or TRBD2 (5 bases each). This CDR3 has 15 amino acids. Germline CDR1 reads SGHTA; CDR2 reads FQGNSA. Between the trimmed V and J ends, which lost 2 bases and 9 bases, there was a span of 20 bases. The CDR3 spells CASSLLSGTLLWQYF. In DNA form, the CDR3 reads TGTGCCAGCAGCTTACTCTCCGGGACCCTCCTATGGCAGTACTTC.